One and the same sample provided the 16 T cell receptor beta chains below, sequenced in a study of T cell responses to AZD1222 COVID-19 vaccine. The data were produced by immunoSEQ multiplex PCR, yet TCRdb's version contains in-frame clones alone and is incomplete. The sample records about 140,000 clones, approximately 90% being singletons. The sample here was peripheral blood, taken on day 0 of AZD1222 vaccination. Receptors were obtained from an adult in good health.

The CDR3 sequence: CASSIPGPGNTIYF. The DNA for the CDR3 is TGTGCCAGTAGTATACCAGGGCCGGGAAACACCATATATTTT. V is TRBV19 and J is TRBJ1-3; maybe TRBD1 (5 bases). V lost 2 bases, J lost 4 bases, and 9 bases lay in between. CDR1 LNHDA and CDR2 SQIVND come from the germline V gene (reference sequence). This CDR3 has 14 residues.

The sample holds one count of this clone. V usage is TRBV10-1 and J usage is TRBJ1-1; 9 bases are a match to TRBD1. The V segment lost 7 bases and the J segment 4 bases; nucleotides outside the gene matches: 4. CDR3 length: 13 residues. In germline, CDR1 is WNHNN, CDR2 SYGVQD (reference sequence). The CDR3 coding sequence is TGCGCCAGCACTATGACAGGGGGCACTGAAGCTTTCTTT. The encoded protein is CASTMTGGTEAFF.

The chain employs TRBV6-5 and TRBJ2-7; 8 bases are shared with TRBD1. This CDR3 region has 15 residues. Trimming cost V 2 bases and J 1 base; bases outside gene matches: 4. Germline values: CDR1 MNHEY, CDR2 SVGAGI. CDR3 coding DNA: TGTGCCAGCAGTTACGGACAGGGTACGTCCTACGAGCAGTACTTC. It is translated as CASSYGQGTSYEQYF.

This clone has just one count. V gene TRBV5-6 combines with J gene TRBJ1-1; 8 positions match TRBD1. V lost 6 bases, J lost 11 bases, and 12 bases stayed unmatched. The CDR3 spans 13 residues. Germline assignment: CDR1 SGHDT and CDR2 YYEEEE. CDR3 region: CASTRAGQDGAFF. DNA of the CDR3: TGTGCCAGCACCAGGGCGGGACAGGATGGGGCTTTCTTT.

This chain uses TRBV9 with TRBJ2-7, with 7 bases aligning to TRBD2. The trim removed 4 bases at V and 5 bases at J, leaving 3 bases unmatched. The CDR3 length is 12 residues. The germline CDR1 and CDR2 sequences are SGDLS and YYNGEE. In nucleotides, the CDR3 is TGTGCCAGCAGCACGGGAGGAAACGAGCAGTACTTC. It encodes CASSTGGNEQYF.

This chain links TRBV28 with TRBJ2-1; 7 nucleotides line up with TRBD2. J gave up 9 bases and V 2 bases, and 10 bases lay outside the gene matches. CDR3 length: 15 residues. Germline V CDR1 and CDR2: MDHEN, SYDVKM. CDR3 protein: CASSLAGARAGEQFF. CDR3 DNA: TGTGCCAGCAGTTTAGCGGGAGCACGGGCGGGTGAGCAGTTCTTC.

V and J are TRBV6-8 and TRBJ2-1, with a weak D call TRBD2 (7 bases). The CDR3 extends over 13 amino acids. Per germline, CDR1 MNHGY and CDR2 SAAAGT. V lost 5 bases, J lost 7 bases, and 12 bases lay in between. CDR3: CASSRGGKNEQFF. In DNA form, the CDR3 reads TGTGCCAGCAGTAGGGGGGGGAAGAATGAGCAGTTCTTC.

The chain employs TRBV5-5 and TRBJ1-2; 12 nucleotides match TRBD1. The V segment lost 1 base and the J segment 4 bases; nucleotides outside the gene matches: 14. The CDR3 sequence is 19 residues long. CDR1 and CDR2 from the germline V gene are SGHKS and YYEKEE (reference sequence). CDR3 DNA: TGTGCCAGCAGCTTGTCGAATCCGGGACAGGGGGCTGTGGGCTATGGCTACACCTTC. It specifies CASSLSNPGQGAVGYGYTF.

The chain is built from TRBV18 and TRBJ1-3; TRBD1 agrees at 7 bases. Trimming at V came to 6 bases and at J to 2 bases, leaving 7 bases not matched to a gene. CDR3 length: 15 residues. The germline V gene encodes CDR1 KGHSH and CDR2 LQKENI. The CDR3 reads CASSLGQGAGNTIYF. CDR3 nucleotides: TGTGCCAGCTCCCTCGGTCAGGGGGCTGGAAACACCATATATTTT.

The chain joins TRBV7-9 to TRBJ2-3; D is uncertain. The CDR3 runs 14 residues. The V gene's germline CDR1 is SEHNR and CDR2 FQNEAQ (reference sequence). The germline V and J ends were trimmed by 0 bases and 4 bases, with 8 bases remaining between them. The CDR3 is CASSLADRADTQYF. The CDR3 DNA follows: TGTGCCAGCAGCTTAGCTGATCGAGCAGATACGCAGTATTTT.

This clone has a handful of counts. The V and J genes are TRBV2 and TRBJ2-7; no clear D. V was trimmed by 5 bases and J by 5 bases, leaving 13 bases between them. CDR1 SNHLY and CDR2 FYNNEI come from the germline V gene. This CDR3 is built from 13 residues. The CDR3 is CASSQMVYDEQYF. The CDR3 nucleotides are TGTGCCAGCAGTCAGATGGTCTACGACGAGCAGTACTTC.

The chain is built from TRBV7-9 and TRBJ2-7, with a weak D call TRBD1 (6 bases). Trimming took off 5 bases at V and 3 bases at J, with 14 bases between the two ends. The CDR3 loop spans 14 amino acids. CDR1 is SEHNR, CDR2 FQNEAQ, per germline (reference sequence). The CDR3, as DNA: TGTGCCAGCAGCCTCCACGTAGGGGGCTACGAGCAGTACTTC. It is translated as CASSLHVGGYEQYF.

The gene calls are TRBV7-2 and TRBJ2-1, with 11 bases fitting TRBD2. Germline V gene sequence: CDR1 SGHTA, CDR2 FQGNSA. J lost 3 bases, V lost 3 bases, and 1 base had no gene match. CDR3 length equals 15 residues. The CDR3 nucleotides read TGTGCCAGCAGCTTGGGGACTAGCGGCTACAATGAGCAGTTCTTC. It encodes CASSLGTSGYNEQFF.

The chain combines TRBV27 with TRBJ1-5; no clear D. The CDR3 contains 16 residues. Germline CDR1 reads MNHEY; CDR2 reads SMNVEV (reference sequence). Trimming stripped 6 bases from V and 2 bases from J, with 17 bases between. CDR3 sequence (DNA): TGTGCCAGCAGCCCCTCGATCAGGCTGGGCAATCAGCCCCAGCATTTT. Translation gives CASSPSIRLGNQPQHF.

The chain recombines TRBV6-2 or TRBV6-3 with TRBJ1-5; no reliable D call. Trimming shortened V by 1 base and J by 0 bases, and 7 bases separated the two germline ends. CDR3 length: 15 amino acids. Germline CDR1 reads MNHEY; CDR2 reads SVGEGT. Written as DNA, the CDR3 is TGTGCCAGCAGTTACTTCGGAGGTAGCAATCAGCCCCAGCATTTT. Translating it yields CASSYFGGSNQPQHF.

V is TRBV7-2 and J is TRBJ1-2; perhaps TRBD1 as D (5 bases). Trimming removed 2 bases from V and 2 bases from J, with 12 bases in between. The CDR3 extends over 15 amino acids. Germline CDR1 is SGHTA and CDR2 is FQGNSA. Here the CDR3 DNA reads TGTGCCAGCAGCTTATCCAGGGACCAAAACTATGGCTACACCTTC. Residues: CASSLSRDQNYGYTF.